The sequence of this TCR beta chain was determined in a study of T cell changes during pregnancy in multiple sclerosis. TCRdb's table, derived via immunoSEQ multiplex PCR, lists solely in-frame clones and lacks some. In the table there are 15,000 to 20,000 clones, over 80% of which are singletons. This specimen was CD8+ T cells from peripheral blood mononuclear cells, taken after pregnancy. This receptor was obtained from a female donor in good health, enrolled as a control in a pregnancy study.

The DNA for the CDR3 is TGCGCCAGCAGCCAAGAACCGGGCAGGGGGCTCAGTGGTATGAACACTGAAGCTTTCTTT. Its protein is CASSQEPGRGLSGMNTEAFF. The V and J genes are TRBV4-3 and TRBJ1-1; 8 bases match TRBD1. This CDR3 has 20 residues. The ends lost 0 bases at V and 0 bases at J; junction bases unmatched: 15. The V gene's germline CDR1 is LGHNA and CDR2 YSLEER.